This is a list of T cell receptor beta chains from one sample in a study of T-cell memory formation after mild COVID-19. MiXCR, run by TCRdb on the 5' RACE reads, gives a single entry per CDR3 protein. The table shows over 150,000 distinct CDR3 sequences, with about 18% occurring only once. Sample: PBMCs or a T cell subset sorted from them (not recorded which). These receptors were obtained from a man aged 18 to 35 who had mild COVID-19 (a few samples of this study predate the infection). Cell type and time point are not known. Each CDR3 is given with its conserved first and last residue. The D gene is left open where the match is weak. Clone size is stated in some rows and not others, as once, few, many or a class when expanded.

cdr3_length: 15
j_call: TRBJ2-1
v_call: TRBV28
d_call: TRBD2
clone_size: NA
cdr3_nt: TGTGCCAGCCTACCAAGCGGGGGGACCTACAATGAGCAGTTCTTC
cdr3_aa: CASLPSGGTYNEQFF

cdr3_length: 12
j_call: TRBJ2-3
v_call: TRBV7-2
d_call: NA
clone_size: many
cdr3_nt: TGTGCCAGCAGCTTAGTGAAATATACGCAGTATTTT
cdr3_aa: CASSLVKYTQYF

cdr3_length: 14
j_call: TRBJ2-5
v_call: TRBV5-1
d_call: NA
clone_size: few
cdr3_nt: TGCGCCAGCAGCTTGGGGACGCCTCAAGAGACCCAGTACTTC
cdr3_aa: CASSLGTPQETQYF

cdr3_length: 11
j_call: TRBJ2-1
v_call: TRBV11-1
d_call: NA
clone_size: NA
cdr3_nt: TGTGCCAGCAGCTTGGGGCCTGAGCAGTTCTTC
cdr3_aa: CASSLGPEQFF

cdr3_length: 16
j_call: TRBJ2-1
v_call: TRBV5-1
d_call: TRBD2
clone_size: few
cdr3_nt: TGCGCCAGCAGCGGGTCTAGCGGGGGGGCGAGGAATGAGCAGTTCTTC
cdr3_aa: CASSGSSGGARNEQFF

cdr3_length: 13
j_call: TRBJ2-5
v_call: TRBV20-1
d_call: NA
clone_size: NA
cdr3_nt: TGCAGTGCTAGAGTCCCAGGGCGGGAGACCCAGTACTTC
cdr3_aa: CSARVPGRETQYF

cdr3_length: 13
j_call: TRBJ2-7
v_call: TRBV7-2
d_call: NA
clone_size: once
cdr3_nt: TGTGCCAGCAGCCCCTACGGTCCCCACGAGCAGTACTTC
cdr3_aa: CASSPYGPHEQYF

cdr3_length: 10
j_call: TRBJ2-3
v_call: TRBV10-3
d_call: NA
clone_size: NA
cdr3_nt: TGTGCCATCAGTGACAGTACGCAGTATTTT
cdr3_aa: CAISDSTQYF

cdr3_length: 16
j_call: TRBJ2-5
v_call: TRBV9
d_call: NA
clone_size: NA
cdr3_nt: TGTGCCAGCAGCGCCGGGGGGCCCGTAGCTCAAGAGACCCAGTACTTC
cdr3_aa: CASSAGGPVAQETQYF

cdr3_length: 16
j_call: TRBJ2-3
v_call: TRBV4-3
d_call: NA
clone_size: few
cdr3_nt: TGCGCCAGCAGCCAAGAATGGAGCCCGACCTTTGATACGCAGTATTTT
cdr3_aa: CASSQEWSPTFDTQYF

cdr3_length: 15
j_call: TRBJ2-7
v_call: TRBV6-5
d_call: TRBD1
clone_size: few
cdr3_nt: TGTGCCAGCAGTGACAGGACAGGGCTCTCCTACGAGCAGTACTTC
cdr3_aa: CASSDRTGLSYEQYF

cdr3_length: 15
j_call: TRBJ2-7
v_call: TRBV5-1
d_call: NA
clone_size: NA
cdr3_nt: TGCGCCAGCAGCTTTGGAGCCGGGGAACGGTCCGAGCAGTACTTC
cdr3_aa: CASSFGAGERSEQYF

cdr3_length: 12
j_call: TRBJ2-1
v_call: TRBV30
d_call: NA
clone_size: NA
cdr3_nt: TGTGCCTGGAGTGTATTTCACAATGAGCAGTTCTTC
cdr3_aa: CAWSVFHNEQFF

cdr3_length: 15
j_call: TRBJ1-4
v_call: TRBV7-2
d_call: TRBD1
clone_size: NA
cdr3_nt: TGTGCCAGCAGCGTAGGGACAGGGGGCGTCGAAAAACTGTTTTTT
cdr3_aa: CASSVGTGGVEKLFF

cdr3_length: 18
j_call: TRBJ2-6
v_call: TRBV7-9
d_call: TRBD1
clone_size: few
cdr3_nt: TGTGCCAGCAGCTCCCGGACAGGGGATTTCTCTGGGGCCAACGTCCTGACTTTC
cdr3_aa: CASSSRTGDFSGANVLTF

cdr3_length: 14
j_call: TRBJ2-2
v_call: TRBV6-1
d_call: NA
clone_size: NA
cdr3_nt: TGTGCCAGCCGTATGGCCGGGAACACCGGGGAGCTGTTTTTT
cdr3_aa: CASRMAGNTGELFF

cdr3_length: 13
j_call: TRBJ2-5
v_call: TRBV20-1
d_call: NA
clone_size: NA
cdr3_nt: TGCAGTGCTCTCGGGCAGGGGAAGGAGACCCAGTACTTC
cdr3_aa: CSALGQGKETQYF

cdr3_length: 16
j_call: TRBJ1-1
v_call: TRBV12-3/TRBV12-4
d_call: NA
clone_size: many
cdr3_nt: TGTGCCAGCAGTTTTATAGCTGGATACAAGGCGGCTGAAGCTTTCTTT
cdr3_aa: CASSFIAGYKAAEAFF

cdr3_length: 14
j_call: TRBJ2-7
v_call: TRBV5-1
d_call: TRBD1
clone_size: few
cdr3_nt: TGCGCCAGCAGCTCCGGGACAGGAACCTACGAGCAGTACTTC
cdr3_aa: CASSSGTGTYEQYF

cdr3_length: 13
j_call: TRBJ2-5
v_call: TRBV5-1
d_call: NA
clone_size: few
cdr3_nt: TGCGCCAGCAGCTCATACAGAGGAGAGACCCAGTACTTC
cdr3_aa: CASSSYRGETQYF

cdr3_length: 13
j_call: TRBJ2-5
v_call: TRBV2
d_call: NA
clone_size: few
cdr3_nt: TGTGCCAGCAGTGATCAGGGGTCGGAGACCCAGTACTTC
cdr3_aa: CASSDQGSETQYF

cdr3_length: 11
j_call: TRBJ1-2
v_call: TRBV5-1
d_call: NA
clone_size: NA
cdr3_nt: TGCGCCAGCAGTCAGGGGTATGGCTACACCTTC
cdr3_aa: CASSQGYGYTF

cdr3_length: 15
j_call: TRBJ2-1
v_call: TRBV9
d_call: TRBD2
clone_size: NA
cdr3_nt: TGTGCCAGCAGCGCAACTAGCGGGGTATACAATGAGCAGTTCTTC
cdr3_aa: CASSATSGVYNEQFF

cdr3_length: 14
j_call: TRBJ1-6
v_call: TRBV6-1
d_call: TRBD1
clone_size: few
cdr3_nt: TGTGCCAGCAGCACCGGGACAGGGGCTTCACCCCTCCACTTT
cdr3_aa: CASSTGTGASPLHF

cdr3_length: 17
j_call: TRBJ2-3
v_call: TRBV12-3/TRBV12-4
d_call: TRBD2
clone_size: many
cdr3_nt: TGTGCCAGCAGTCCAGGCGGAGCGGGACTAGGCACAGATACGCAGTATTTT
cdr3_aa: CASSPGGAGLGTDTQYF

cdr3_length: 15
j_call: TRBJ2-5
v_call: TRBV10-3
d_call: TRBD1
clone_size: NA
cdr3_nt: TGTGCCACCGGAGTTGGGACAGCGTACCAAGAGACCCAGTACTTC
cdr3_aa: CATGVGTAYQETQYF

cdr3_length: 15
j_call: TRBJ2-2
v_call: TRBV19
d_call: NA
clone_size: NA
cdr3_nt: TGTGCCAGTAGTATAGATATCCAGGGCACCGGGGAGCTGTTTTTT
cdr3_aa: CASSIDIQGTGELFF

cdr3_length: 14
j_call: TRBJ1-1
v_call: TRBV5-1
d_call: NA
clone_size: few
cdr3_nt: TGCGCCAGCAGCTTGGAGCTCCTGGGGACTGAAGCTTTCTTT
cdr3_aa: CASSLELLGTEAFF

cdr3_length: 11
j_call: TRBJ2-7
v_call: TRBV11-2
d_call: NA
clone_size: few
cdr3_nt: TGTGCCAGCAGCTTTCGGTACGAGCAGTACTTC
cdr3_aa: CASSFRYEQYF

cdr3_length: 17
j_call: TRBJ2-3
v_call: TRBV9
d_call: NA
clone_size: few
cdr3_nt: TGTGCCAGCAGCGTTATGGCCACAGGTGCTAGCACAGATACGCAGTATTTT
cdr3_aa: CASSVMATGASTDTQYF

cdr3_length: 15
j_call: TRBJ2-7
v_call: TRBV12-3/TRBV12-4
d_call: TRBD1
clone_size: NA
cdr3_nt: TGTGCCAGCAGGAGAGGGACAGGGGGCTCCTACGAGCAGTACTTC
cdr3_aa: CASRRGTGGSYEQYF

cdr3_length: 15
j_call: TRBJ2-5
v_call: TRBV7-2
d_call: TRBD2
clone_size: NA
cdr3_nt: TGTGCCAGCAGCTTAGCGCGGACTAGCGGAGAGACCCAGTACTTC
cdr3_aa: CASSLARTSGETQYF

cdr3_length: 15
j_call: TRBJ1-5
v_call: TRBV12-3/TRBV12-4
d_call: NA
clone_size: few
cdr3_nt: TGTGCCAGCAGTTTAGCTACAGGGAACAATCAGCCCCAGCATTTT
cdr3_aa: CASSLATGNNQPQHF

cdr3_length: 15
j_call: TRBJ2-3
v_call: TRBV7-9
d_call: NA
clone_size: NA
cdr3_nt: TGTGCCAGCAGCTTCGCAGGGCAGACCCCAGATACGCAGTATTTT
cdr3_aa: CASSFAGQTPDTQYF

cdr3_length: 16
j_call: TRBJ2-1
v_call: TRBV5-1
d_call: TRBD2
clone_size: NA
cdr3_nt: TGCGCCAGCAGCCTCTATAGCGGGGGCCCTGGTTTCGAGCAGTTCTTC
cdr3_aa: CASSLYSGGPGFEQFF

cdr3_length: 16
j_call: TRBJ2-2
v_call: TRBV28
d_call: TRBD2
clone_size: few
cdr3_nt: TGTGCCAGCAGGTACCTGGGACTAGCCAACACCGGGGAGCTGTTTTTT
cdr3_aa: CASRYLGLANTGELFF

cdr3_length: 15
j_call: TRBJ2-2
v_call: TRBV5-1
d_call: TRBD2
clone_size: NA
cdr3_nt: TGCGCCAGCAGCCCGCGGGGGGGAAACACCGGGGAGCTGTTTTTT
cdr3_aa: CASSPRGGNTGELFF

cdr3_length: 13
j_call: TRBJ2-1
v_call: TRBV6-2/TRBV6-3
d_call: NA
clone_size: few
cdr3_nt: TGTGCCAGCACCAGGGGCGCCCTTCCGTGGCAGTTCTTC
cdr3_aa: CASTRGALPWQFF

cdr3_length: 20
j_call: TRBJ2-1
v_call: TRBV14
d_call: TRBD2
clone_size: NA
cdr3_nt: TGTGCCAGCAGCCCTCGTCTCGGACTAGCGGCCTTTAGCTCCTACAATGAGCAGTTCTTC
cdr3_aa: CASSPRLGLAAFSSYNEQFF

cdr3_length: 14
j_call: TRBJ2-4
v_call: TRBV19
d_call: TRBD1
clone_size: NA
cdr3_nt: TGTGCCAGTAGTATTCGACAGGGGGCTGACATTCAGTACTTC
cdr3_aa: CASSIRQGADIQYF

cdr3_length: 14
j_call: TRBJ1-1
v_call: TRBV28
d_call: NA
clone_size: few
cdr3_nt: TGTGCCAGCAGTTTTCTCGGGGGCGAAACTGAAGCTTTCTTT
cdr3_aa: CASSFLGGETEAFF